This record concerns one TCR beta chain sequence. No antigen is known for it. CDR1 is DFQATT, CDR2 SNEGSKA, per germline (reference sequence). The CDR3 is 13 residues long. V was pared by 2 bases and J by 1 base, with 8 bases between. The sample is drawn from a study of vaccination and CD4 T cells after COVID-19. About the research overall: For each participant, vaccination comprised two doses of either the BNT162b2 or the mRNA-1273 vaccine.

The sample's treatment: roughly 11-day PBMC culture with coronavirus spike peptide pools or control peptides (ViraFEST assay). Cultured CD4+ T cell DNA underwent sequencing with the Oncomine TCR Beta short-read assay. TCRdb re-called the PCR reads through MiXCR, storing one row per CDR3 protein. This sample has approximately 15,000 distinct CDR3 sequences, with roughly 56% found just once. The sample was CD4+ T cells from blood, cultured in vitro. This TCR derives from a human donor who had recovered from COVID-19. V is TRBV20-1 and J is TRBJ1-1; no firm D call. The CDR3: CSARPGENTEAFF. CDR3 DNA: TGCAGTGCTAGACCTGGAGAGAACACTGAAGCTTTCTTT.